This T cell receptor (beta chain) was captured in a study of PD-1 blockade in classical Hodgkin lymphoma. As regards this clone: Its cognate antigen is unknown.

The time point: cycle 4 day 1 (C4D1), after about 6 weeks of nivolumab. Every patient experienced relapse after autologous stem cell transplantation, and brentuximab vedotin exposure varied. Complete response, partial response or progressive disease were the best responses. Only in-frame clones appear in the TCRdb table, and some are missing; sequencing was by immunoSEQ multiplex PCR. The sample has 45,000 or so clones, roughly 78% seen once; the top ten hold around a third. Overall study results and limits: Newly diagnosed and completely responding patients shared comparable baseline diversity.

The TCR was taken from a human donor with classical Hodgkin lymphoma. Sequencing used peripheral blood mononuclear cells (PBMCs), obtained before the fourth cycle of nivolumab.

The CDR3 protein is CASSVEGTTYNEQFF. Written as DNA, the CDR3 is TGTGCCAGCAGCGTAGAGGGGACGACCTACAATGAGCAGTTCTTC. This chain uses TRBV9 with TRBJ2-1; possibly TRBD1 or TRBD2 for D (5 bases each). Deletions cut 0 bases from V and 2 bases from J, with 9 bases between. CDR1 is SGDLS and CDR2 is YYNGEE in the germline V gene. CDR3 length equals 15 residues.